This is a list of T cell receptor beta chains from one sample in a study of identical twins. One entry per CDR3 protein, called by TCRdb with MiXCR from the 5' RACE reads. This sample has roughly 720,000 distinct CDR3 sequences, with over 15% found just once. These data also featured in a second study, about T cells expressing NK-cell markers.

The sequenced sample consisted of PBMCs. The receptor set was obtained from a woman under 30 in good health. The CDR3 runs from the conserved cysteine through the conserved F or W. D genes are given only for firm matches. A clone size is listed for some rows: how often the clone was seen (once, few, many), or a class if it is expanded.

j_call d_call cdr3_length v_call clone_size cdr3_nt cdr3_aa
TRBJ2-3 - 12 TRBV14 many TGTGCCAGCAGCCAGGGGACTGCCACGCAGTATTTT CASSQGTATQYF
TRBJ2-2 - 14 TRBV12-3/TRBV12-4 few TGTGCCAGCAGTTTCGACTCGAACACCGGGGAGCTGTTTTTT CASSFDSNTGELFF
TRBJ2-1 - 15 TRBV5-1 few TGCGCCAGCAGCTTGGGGCGGTCAGCCTACAATGAGCAGTTCTTC CASSLGRSAYNEQFF
TRBJ2-1 TRBD2 17 TRBV5-1 once TGCGCCAGCAGCTTGGGTCACGGGACTAGCGGCGACAATGAGCAGTTCTTC CASSLGHGTSGDNEQFF
TRBJ2-5 - 13 TRBV6-2/TRBV6-3 - TGTGCCAGCAGTTACGGGACATTTGAGACCCAGTACTTC CASSYGTFETQYF
TRBJ1-1 - 15 TRBV6-1 - TGTGCCAGCAGTCCCCCGGCGATGATTCACACTGAAGCTTTCTTT CASSPPAMIHTEAFF
TRBJ2-7 - 12 TRBV10-3 few TGTGCCATCAGTGTCTCAGGCTACGAGCAGTACTTC CAISVSGYEQYF
TRBJ1-5 TRBD1 16 TRBV12-3/TRBV12-4 - TGTGCCAGCAGTCTATGGGACAGGGCTAGCAATCAGCCCCAGCATTTT CASSLWDRASNQPQHF
TRBJ2-1 TRBD1 12 TRBV11-2 - TGTGCCAGCGTTGAACAGGGGGCTGAGCAGTTCTTC CASVEQGAEQFF
TRBJ2-7 - 14 TRBV12-3/TRBV12-4 many TGTGCCAGCAGTTTTGGCCCTAACTCCTACGAGCAGTACTTC CASSFGPNSYEQYF
TRBJ2-1 TRBD1 15 TRBV3-1 few TGTGCCAGCAGCCAGTTAACAGGGGATGAGCATGAGCAGTTCTTC CASSQLTGDEHEQFF
TRBJ2-3 TRBD2 16 TRBV25-1 - TGTGCCAGCAGTGATCGACTAGCGCTAAGCACAGATACGCAGTATTTT CASSDRLALSTDTQYF
TRBJ2-7 - 14 TRBV7-2 - TGTGCCAGCAGCTTCATCTCTTCCGCCTACGAGCAGTACTTC CASSFISSAYEQYF
TRBJ2-2 - 15 TRBV5-1 - TGCGCCAGCAGCTTATCTTGGCAGTCCACAGGGGAGCTGTTTTTT CASSLSWQSTGELFF
TRBJ2-3 - 13 TRBV29-1 - TGCAGCACCACGGGATCTAGCACAGATACGCAGTATTTT CSTTGSSTDTQYF
TRBJ2-1 - 11 TRBV18 - TGTGCCAGCTCACCCCAAGGTGAGCAGTTCTTC CASSPQGEQFF
TRBJ2-1 TRBD2 16 TRBV12-3/TRBV12-4 - TGTGCCAGCAGTTCCAGGACTAGCTGGTCCTACAATGAGCAGTTCTTC CASSSRTSWSYNEQFF
TRBJ2-7 TRBD1 14 TRBV18 - TGTGCCAGCTCACCACGGGACAGTTACTACGAGCAGTACTTC CASSPRDSYYEQYF
TRBJ2-4 TRBD1 16 TRBV7-9 few TGTGCCAGCAGCCTAACAGGGGAATGGTCCAAAAACATTCAGTACTTC CASSLTGEWSKNIQYF
TRBJ2-7 - 15 TRBV20-1 few TGCAGTGCCAATAGAATGGGACGTCGGAGCTACGAGCAGTACTTC CSANRMGRRSYEQYF
TRBJ1-3 - 15 TRBV5-1 - TGCGCCACCCGACTGGATCCGAGCTCTGGAAACACCATATATTTT CATRLDPSSGNTIYF
TRBJ2-7 TRBD1 15 TRBV2 few TGTGCCAGCAGTTGGGACAGGGACGGGGTCTACGAGCAGTACTTC CASSWDRDGVYEQYF
TRBJ1-1 - 13 TRBV10-3 many TGTGCCATCAGTGGGACGGGGAACACTGAAGCTTTCTTT CAISGTGNTEAFF
TRBJ2-5 TRBD2 15 TRBV4-2 few TGTGCCAGCAGCCGCACGACTAGCGGGCAAGAGACCCAGTACTTC CASSRTTSGQETQYF
TRBJ2-1 - 14 TRBV2 few TGTGCCAGCAGGGCCGCGGGGGCGATAAATGAGCAGTTCTTC CASRAAGAINEQFF
TRBJ2-1 - 12 TRBV12-3/TRBV12-4 many TGTGCCAGCAGTTCTATTCGGACACAGCAGTTCTTC CASSSIRTQQFF
TRBJ2-3 TRBD2 14 TRBV20-1 - TGCAGTGCCAGAGCCGGGACTAGCATAGATACGCAGTATTTT CSARAGTSIDTQYF
TRBJ2-4 TRBD2 14 TRBV7-8 - TGTGCCAGCACCCAACTAGCGGGGGTGGGCATTCAGTACTTC CASTQLAGVGIQYF
TRBJ2-2 - 13 TRBV6-6 many TGTGCCAGCAAAGGAGGGAACACCGGGGAGCTGTTTTTT CASKGGNTGELFF
TRBJ2-3 TRBD2 16 TRBV4-3 - TGCGCCAGCAGCCAGGGACTAGCGGGAGTGTCAGATACGCAGTATTTT CASSQGLAGVSDTQYF
TRBJ2-7 - 13 TRBV20-1 - TGCAGCATAGGGCAGAGGGCCTCCTACGAGCAGTACTTC CSIGQRASYEQYF